The 2 T cell receptor beta chains below come from one sample, sequenced in a study of identical twins. TCRdb reprocessed the 5' RACE reads with MiXCR, giving one entry per CDR3 protein. The sample consists of 690,000 or so distinct CDR3 sequences, about 9.4% of them appearing once. These records were also assigned to another study, of yellow fever vaccine responses in identical twins.

Sequencing was carried out using PBMCs. The receptors were sampled from a woman younger than 30 in good health.

There are a few counts of this clonotype. This rearrangement joins TRBV3-1 to TRBJ2-1; 8 positions match TRBD1. Per germline, CDR1 LGHDT and CDR2 YNNKEL (reference sequence). J lost 3 bases, V lost 4 bases, and 11 bases had no gene match. CDR3 size: 17 residues. This CDR3 reads CASSLTDRGLFYNEQFF. As DNA, the CDR3 is TGTGCCAGCAGCCTCACCGACAGGGGTCTTTTCTACAATGAGCAGTTCTTC.

The chain carries TRBV28 and TRBJ2-7; the match to TRBD1 covers 7 bases. Germline lookup yields CDR1 MDHEN and CDR2 SYDVKM. This CDR3 has 15 amino acids. Losses at the gene ends were 3 bases for V and 4 bases for J; bases not matched to a gene: 9. DNA of the CDR3: TGTGCCAGCAGTTTTGACGGACAGGATTTTTACGAGCAGTACTTC. Translated, it gives CASSFDGQDFYEQYF.